The 13 T cell receptor beta chains below come from one sample, sequenced in a study of blood T cell repertoires in COVID-19. Method: immunoSEQ multiplex PCR; TCRdb's copy keeps in-frame clones and lacks some. The table has under 400,000 clones, approximately 86% seen once. Specimen: PBMCs or T cells enriched from blood (not recorded which). The receptors derive from a woman between 40 and 55 years old with acute COVID-19.

The rearrangement uses TRBV5-1 and TRBJ2-1, with 9 bases lining up with TRBD2. The CDR3 is 16 amino acids. V dropped 4 bases and J dropped 7; count of bases not matched to a gene: 12. Germline CDR1 SGHRS, CDR2 YFSETQ. The CDR3 is CASSAMPSGVVNEQFF. The CDR3 bases are TGCGCCAGCAGCGCCATGCCTAGCGGGGTAGTGAATGAGCAGTTCTTC.

The count of this clone is one. Here the CDR3 reads CATSVWAPKGSGANVLTF. The CDR3 nucleotides read TGTGCCACCAGTGTGTGGGCTCCTAAGGGGTCTGGGGCCAACGTCCTGACTTTC. The rearrangement links TRBV24-1 to TRBJ2-6; possible D gene TRBD1, 5 bases. The V gene's germline CDR1 is KGHDR and CDR2 SFDVKD. The CDR3 sequence is 18 residues long. V lost 5 bases and J 1 base, leaving 17 bases between the germline ends.

The rearrangement joins TRBV15 to TRBJ1-2; D unclear. Germline V lookup: CDR1 LNHNV, CDR2 YYDKDF (reference sequence). There are 14 residues in the CDR3. Trimming left V 1 base short and J 5 bases short, with 11 bases between. DNA of the CDR3: TGTGCCACCAGCAGAGGTTCCACAGAATATGGCTACACCTTC. Protein product: CATSRGSTEYGYTF. The full variable domain, with the rest looked up from reference TRBV15 and TRBJ1-2, is DAMVIQNPRYQVTQFGKPVTLSCSQTLNHNVMYWYQQKSSQAPKLLFHYYDKDFNNEADTPDNFQSRRPNTSFCFLDIRSPGLGDTAMYLCATSRGSTEYGYTFGSGTRLTVV.

This clone was seen more than once but under ten times. The chain employs TRBV30 and TRBJ2-1, with 11 bases that match TRBD2. This CDR3 is built from 21 residues. The ends lost 4 bases at V and 0 bases at J; junction bases unmatched: 20. Germline V CDR1 and CDR2: GTSNPN, SVGIG (reference sequence). CDR3 protein: CAWTPWEGSSGRLPSYNEQFF. CDR3 in DNA: TGTGCCTGGACCCCTTGGGAGGGTTCTAGCGGGAGGTTACCCTCCTACAATGAGCAGTTCTTC.

V and J are TRBV28 and TRBJ2-3, with D unresolved. In germline, CDR1 is MDHEN, CDR2 SYDVKM. The CDR3 is made up of 14 amino acids. The V end lost 4 bases, the J end lost 1 base, and 9 bases lay between the germline ends. CDR3 in DNA: TGTGCCAGCAGTTGGCAGGCCGGCACAGATACGCAGTATTTT. Its protein product is CASSWQAGTDTQYF. Full variable domain (outside the CDR3, taken from reference TRBV28 and TRBJ2-3): DVKVTQSSRYLVKRTGEKVFLECVQDMDHENMFWYRQDPGLGLRLIYFSYDVKMKEKGDIPEGYSVSREKKERFSLILESASTNQTSMYLCASSWQAGTDTQYFGPGTRLTVL.

V is TRBV5-4 and J is TRBJ1-4; D is undetermined. This CDR3 has 13 residues. The V and J ends lost 1 base and 8 bases respectively, with 9 bases between them. CDR1 SGHNT and CDR2 YYREEE come from the germline V gene (reference sequence). The CDR3 sequence is CASSLTPREKLFF. The CDR3 DNA is TGTGCCAGCAGCTTGACCCCCAGGGAAAAACTGTTTTTT.

The chain has TRBV19 and TRBJ2-3; 9 bases map to TRBD2. Germline V lookup: CDR1 LNHDA, CDR2 SQIVND (reference sequence). The ends lost 6 bases at V and 2 bases at J; junction bases unmatched: 3. The CDR3 spans 14 residues. The CDR3 spells CASSTSGYTDTQYF. CDR3 coding DNA: TGTGCCAGTAGCACTAGCGGGTACACAGATACGCAGTATTTT. The full variable domain, its missing parts supplied by reference TRBV19 and TRBJ2-3, is DGGITQSPKYLFRKEGQNVTLSCEQNLNHDAMYWYRQDPGQGLRLIYYSQIVNDFQKGDIAEGYSVSREKKESFPLTVTSAQKNPTAFYLCASSTSGYTDTQYFGPGTRLTVL.

This chain connects TRBV12-5 to TRBJ1-1; D gene unclear. Trimming stripped 10 bases from V and 0 bases from J, with 12 bases between. The CDR3 contains 13 residues. Germline V gene sequence: CDR1 LGHNT, CDR2 FRNRAP. CDR3 sequence: CATGGSLNTEAFF. CDR3 DNA sequence: TGTGCTACGGGTGGCAGTTTGAACACTGAAGCTTTCTTT. Together with reference TRBV12-5 and TRBJ1-1, the CDR3 gives the full variable domain: DARVTQTPRHKVTEMGQEVTMRCQPILGHNTVFWYRQTMMQGLELLAYFRNRAPLDDSGMPKDRFSAEMPDATLATLKIQPSEPRDSAVYFCATGGSLNTEAFFGQGTRLTVV.

The chain links TRBV19 to TRBJ1-5; the match to TRBD1 covers 9 bases. The germline CDR1 and CDR2 sequences are LNHDA and SQIVND (reference sequence). The J segment lost 3 bases and the V segment lost 5 bases, leaving 11 bases of the junction unmatched. The CDR3 sequence is 17 residues long. CDR3 nucleotides: TGTGCCAGTAGTGCCGGGACAGGGCGAGTAGACAATCAGCCCCAGCATTTT. It yields the protein CASSAGTGRVDNQPQHF.

The rearrangement links TRBV5-6 to TRBJ2-1; the D gene is possibly TRBD1 (6 bases). V was shortened by 0 bases and J by 9 bases, with 13 bases between the two germline ends. CDR1 SGHDT and CDR2 YYEEEE come from the germline V gene. This CDR3 has 14 residues. The CDR3 is CASSLAQGLGEQFF. The DNA of the CDR3 is TGTGCCAGCAGCTTGGCCCAGGGGCTGGGTGAGCAGTTCTTC.

The V call is TRBV7-9, the J call TRBJ1-3; D is uncertain. Germline V gene data show CDR1 as SEHNR and CDR2 as FQNEAQ (reference sequence). Trimming removed 8 bases from V and 4 bases from J, with 6 bases in between. The CDR3 sequence is 11 residues long. Written as DNA, the CDR3 is TGTGCCAGCGCCGGGGGAAACACCATATATTTT. Translation: CASAGGNTIYF.

The chain joins TRBV25-1 to TRBJ2-2; D is perhaps TRBD2 (6 bases). This CDR3 comprises 15 residues. The V end lost 5 bases, the J end lost 0 bases, and 10 bases lay between the germline ends. CDR1 and CDR2 (germline): MGHDK, SYGVNS. CDR3 nucleotide sequence: TGTGCCAGCAGTAGTACTAGCCCGAACACCGGGGAGCTGTTTTTT. This codes for CASSSTSPNTGELFF.

V and J are TRBV19 and TRBJ1-6; tentative D call: TRBD1 (6 bases). The length of the CDR3 is 18 residues. Trimming stripped 3 bases from V and 9 bases from J, with 24 bases between. Germline V gene sequence: CDR1 LNHDA, CDR2 SQIVND (reference sequence). CDR3 DNA: TGTGCCAGTAGTATTGGCCTGGGTAAGACAGGAGTAACTTCACCCCTCCACTTT. This sequence encodes CASSIGLGKTGVTSPLHF.